One and the same sample provided the 13 T cell receptor beta chains below, sequenced in a study of blood T cell repertoires in COVID-19. The method was immunoSEQ multiplex PCR; TCRdb's version includes in-frame clones alone and lacks a portion of them. Of 250,000 to 300,000 clones in the sample, around 86% are singletons; the top ten hold around 3.6%. Sequencing input: peripheral blood. These receptors were collected from a man aged 18-30 years with active or convalescent COVID-19.

The chain has TRBV2 and TRBJ1-5; possibly TRBD1 for D (5 bases). V was pared by 8 bases and J by 4 bases, with 12 bases between. CDR1 and CDR2 from the germline V gene are SNHLY and FYNNEI. This CDR3 comprises 13 residues. CDR3 in DNA: TGTGCCAGCGCGACAGAGATGAATCAGCCCCAGCATTTT. Translated, it gives CASATEMNQPQHF.

This clone was detected only a few times. The chain employs TRBV2 and TRBJ2-1; D gene uncertain. The CDR3 sequence is 11 residues long. V shed 6 bases and J shed 10 bases, with 10 bases lying between them. In germline, CDR1 is SNHLY, CDR2 FYNNEI. The CDR3 spells CASSNVREQFF. CDR3 nucleotides: TGTGCCAGCAGCAACGTCAGGGAGCAGTTCTTC.

The genes are TRBV11-1 and TRBJ2-1; 13 nucleotides agree with TRBD2. This CDR3 is built from 15 residues. Per the germline V gene, CDR1 is SGHAT and CDR2 is FQDESV (reference sequence). V lost 1 base and J lost 7; bases outside the gene matches: 1. The CDR3 DNA is TGTGCCAGCAGCTTAGGGACTAGCGGGGGAAATGAGCAGTTCTTC. Protein sequence: CASSLGTSGGNEQFF.

The chain is built from TRBV11-3 and TRBJ2-1, with a weak D call TRBD2 (6 bases). V lost 1 base, J lost 2 bases, and 9 bases lay in between. This CDR3 is 15 amino acids long. Germline values: CDR1 SGHNT, CDR2 YENEEA. In DNA, the CDR3 is TGTGCCAGCAGCTTAGGGGCTAGCGCCTACAATGAGCAGTTCTTC. This sequence encodes CASSLGASAYNEQFF.

The CDR3, as DNA: TGTGCCAGCAGCTTACCAAACCGGACAGCCCCAAATCCGGAACTGTTTTTT. Translation: CASSLPNRTAPNPELFF. The rearrangement joins TRBV5-4 to TRBJ1-4; a weak D match, TRBD1 (6 bases). The CDR3 has 17 residues. The V gene's germline CDR1 is SGHNT and CDR2 YYREEE (reference sequence). Trimming left V 2 bases short and J 12 bases short, with 26 bases between.

The genes are TRBV19 and TRBJ1-4, with D hard to call. Germline V gives CDR1 LNHDA, CDR2 SQIVND (reference sequence). This CDR3 comprises 14 residues. V was shortened by 5 bases and J by 3 bases, with 10 bases between the two germline ends. CDR3 loop: CASSPGISNEKLFF. The CDR3 nucleotides are TGTGCCAGTAGTCCGGGGATATCTAATGAAAAACTGTTTTTT.

This clone was counted between two and nine times. V usage is TRBV9 and J usage is TRBJ1-4, with a possible D match to TRBD1 (6 bases). Germline CDR1 and CDR2: SGDLS and YYNGEE. Trimming stripped 3 bases from V and 8 bases from J, with 14 bases between. This CDR3 is 14 amino acids long. The CDR3: CASSDRGGFEKLFF. The CDR3 region has the DNA TGTGCCAGCAGCGACAGAGGGGGATTCGAAAAACTGTTTTTT.

The chain recombines TRBV29-1 with TRBJ1-1, with a tentative D call TRBD1 (6 bases). CDR3 length: 14 residues. Germline CDR1 and CDR2: SQVTM and ANQGSEA. The V gene lost 6 bases and the J gene lost 1 base, with 15 bases spanning the gap. The DNA of the CDR3 is TGCAGCGTGCATAATAACAGGGCGAACACTGAAGCTTTCTTT. As protein: CSVHNNRANTEAFF.

The chain recombines TRBV6-5 with TRBJ1-4, with D hard to call. This CDR3 contains 13 residues. V gave up 6 bases and J gave up 5 bases, with 10 bases separating them. From germline, CDR1 is MNHEY and CDR2 SVGAGI. The CDR3, as DNA: TGTGCCAGCAGCTGGACTGTGAATGAAAAACTGTTTTTT. Its protein is CASSWTVNEKLFF.

This clone has at least ten counts. The V and J genes are TRBV15 and TRBJ1-3, with unresolved D. The CDR3 has 15 residues. Trimming pared 0 bases from V and 0 bases from J, leaving 6 bases between. Germline V gene data show CDR1 as LNHNV and CDR2 as YYDKDF (reference sequence). CDR3 loop: CATSRELYSGNTIYF. In DNA, the CDR3 is TGTGCCACCAGCAGAGAGCTCTACTCTGGAAACACCATATATTTT.

The V and J genes are TRBV15 and TRBJ1-6; the D gene is possibly TRBD1 (6 bases). The length of the CDR3 is 16 residues. Trimming took off 0 bases at V and 11 bases at J, with 17 bases between the two ends. Germline V gene sequence: CDR1 LNHNV, CDR2 YYDKDF (reference sequence). CDR3 DNA: TGTGCCACCAGCAGAGATCTCACAGGGCTTCGCCCACCCCTCCACTTT. This sequence encodes CATSRDLTGLRPPLHF.

The V and J genes are TRBV9 and TRBJ2-2; 7 nucleotides agree with TRBD1. This CDR3 is built from 14 residues. Unmatched junction bases numbered 8, after V lost 5 bases and J lost 7 bases. Germline V CDR1 and CDR2: SGDLS, YYNGEE. The CDR3 is CASSGQAGGGELFF. The CDR3 nucleotides read TGTGCCAGCAGTGGACAGGCCGGTGGCGGGGAGCTGTTTTTT.

This chain connects TRBV20-1 to TRBJ1-4, with D maybe TRBD1 (5 bases). From germline, CDR1 is DFQATT and CDR2 SNEGSKA (reference sequence). The CDR3 is 13 residues long. The V end was cut by 3 bases, the J end by 7 bases, with 12 bases between. The CDR3 here is CSASRGLGEKLFF. The CDR3 DNA reads TGCAGTGCTAGTAGGGGTCTGGGTGAAAAACTGTTTTTT.